The 25 T cell receptor beta chains below all came from one sample that was sequenced in a study of T cell changes during pregnancy in multiple sclerosis. TCRdb keeps only in-frame clones here, not all; method: immunoSEQ multiplex PCR. This table holds approximately 47,000 clones, approximately 90% found once. The sample in question was peripheral blood, obtained in the first trimester of pregnancy. The receptors originated from a female donor with multiple sclerosis, enrolled in a pregnancy study.

The rearrangement links TRBV5-1 to TRBJ1-3; D unclear. The germline gives CDR1 SGHRS, CDR2 YFSETQ. V was shortened by 2 bases and J by 0 bases, with 3 bases between the two germline ends. The CDR3 spans 13 residues. The CDR3, as DNA: TGCGCCAGCAGCTTATACTCTGGAAACACCATATATTTT. Protein product: CASSLYSGNTIYF.

The J gene is TRBJ2-5, the V gene TRBV5-8, with 8 positions matching TRBD1. This CDR3 has 14 amino acids. The V and J ends lost 2 bases and 5 bases, in that order; junction bases with no gene match: 5. Germline V gene data show CDR1 as SGHTS and CDR2 as YDEGEE. CDR3 in DNA: TGTGCCAGCAGCTTCCAGGGGGCGCGGGAGACCCAGTACTTC. This sequence encodes CASSFQGARETQYF.

This rearrangement joins TRBV5-6 to TRBJ2-7; a weak D match, TRBD2 (5 bases). Trimming removed 2 bases at V and 1 base at J, with 13 bases between. Per germline, CDR1 SGHDT and CDR2 YYEEEE. The CDR3 covers 15 residues. The CDR3 loop is CASSLAGGPSYEQYF. DNA of the CDR3: TGTGCCAGCAGCTTAGCCGGAGGCCCTTCCTACGAGCAGTACTTC.

Details on this clone: Other DNA variants within this sample encode the same CDR3. This chain links TRBV6-5 with TRBJ1-6, with D possibly TRBD1 on 5 matching bases. Germline V gene data show CDR1 as MNHEY and CDR2 as SVGAGI. The CDR3 is made up of 16 amino acids. Between the trimmed V and J ends, which lost 2 bases and 0 bases, there was a span of 8 bases. CDR3 nucleotide sequence: TGTGCCAGCAGTTACAGGGGAAGCTCCTATAATTCACCCCTCCACTTT. This encodes CASSYRGSSYNSPLHF.

The V gene is TRBV19, the J gene TRBJ2-2; 8 positions match TRBD2. The CDR3 has 15 residues. The V gene end was trimmed by 9 bases and the J gene end by 0 bases; junction bases not matched to a gene: 6. Germline CDR1 reads LNHDA; CDR2 reads SQIVND (reference sequence). DNA of the CDR3: TGTGCCAGCAAGCCGGGGGGGACGAACACCGGGGAGCTGTTTTTT. The encoded protein is CASKPGGTNTGELFF.

J is TRBJ2-7 and V is TRBV19; TRBD1 agrees at 7 bases. Germline assignment: CDR1 LNHDA and CDR2 SQIVND (reference sequence). V gave up 2 bases and J gave up 7 bases; unmatched junction bases: 5. CDR3 length: 13 amino acids. CDR3 sequence: CASSIRGPVEQYF. The CDR3 bases are TGTGCCAGTAGTATAAGGGGGCCGGTGGAGCAGTACTTC.

The genes are TRBV7-3 and TRBJ1-2; 7 positions match TRBD1. Germline values: CDR1 SGHTA, CDR2 FQGTGA. After removal of 5 bases from V and 8 bases from J, the junction contained 8 bases not matched to a gene. CDR3 length equals 13 residues. The CDR3 nucleotides are TGTGCCAGCAGCCCCCGGGACAGCGACGGCTACACCTTC. Encoded protein: CASSPRDSDGYTF.

The V and J genes are TRBV9 and TRBJ1-4; D not resolved. The CDR3 spans 12 residues. Trimming took 3 bases from V and 6 from J, leaving 6 bases between them. Germline CDR1 SGDLS, CDR2 YYNGEE. DNA for the CDR3: TGTGCCAGCAGCGGCAGTCATGAAAAACTGTTTTTT. It is translated as CASSGSHEKLFF. Full variable domain (rest looked up from reference TRBV9 and TRBJ1-4): DSGVTQTPKHLITATGQRVTLRCSPRSGDLSVYWYQQSLDQGLQFLIQYYNGEERAKGNILERFSAQQFPDLHSELNLSSLELGDSALYFCASSGSHEKLFFGSGTQLSVL.

The chain has TRBV5-1 and TRBJ1-6; 7 nucleotides match TRBD1. The CDR3 consists of 20 residues. CDR1 is SGHRS, CDR2 YFSETQ, per germline. With V trimmed by 0 bases and J by 1 base, 13 bases remained unmatched. CDR3 region: CASSLEGHRGTGSYNSPLHF. CDR3 DNA sequence: TGCGCCAGCAGCTTGGAGGGTCACAGGGGAACGGGTTCCTATAATTCACCCCTCCACTTT.

The chain is built from TRBV2 and TRBJ1-1; 7 positions match TRBD1. Looked up from germline, CDR1 is SNHLY and CDR2 is FYNNEI. The CDR3 consists of 11 residues. The ends lost 4 bases at V and 10 bases at J; junction bases unmatched: 3. In DNA, the CDR3 is TGTGCCAGCAGTGGGGACAGCCGAGCTTTCTTT. It codes for CASSGDSRAFF.

The V and J genes are TRBV28 and TRBJ1-1, with D unclear. Germline loops: CDR1 MDHEN, CDR2 SYDVKM. There are 12 residues in the CDR3. Between the trimmed V and J ends, which lost 8 bases and 3 bases, there was a span of 10 bases. Here the CDR3 reads CASQSTDTEAFF. The CDR3 DNA reads as TGTGCCAGCCAAAGCACGGACACTGAAGCTTTCTTT. The whole variable domain, filled in from reference TRBV28 and TRBJ1-1, reads DVKVTQSSRYLVKRTGEKVFLECVQDMDHENMFWYRQDPGLGLRLIYFSYDVKMKEKGDIPEGYSVSREKKERFSLILESASTNQTSMYLCASQSTDTEAFFGQGTRLTVV.

The rearrangement joins TRBV5-6 to TRBJ2-5; perhaps TRBD2 as D (5 bases). This CDR3 spans 16 amino acids. V dropped 2 bases and J dropped 1 base, with 15 bases sitting between them. Germline CDR1 SGHDT, CDR2 YYEEEE. The CDR3 is CASSLISGELQETQYF. The CDR3 DNA reads TGTGCCAGCAGCTTAATCTCCGGGGAACTCCAAGAGACCCAGTACTTC.

The chain couples TRBV10-2 to TRBJ2-3, with D possibly matching TRBD2 (6 bases). The CDR3 has 14 residues. CDR1 is WSHSY and CDR2 is SAAADI in the germline V gene. V was trimmed by 4 bases and J by 1 base, leaving 9 bases between them. CDR3 region: CASSVADRTDTQYF. CDR3 in DNA: TGCGCCAGCAGTGTAGCGGATCGCACAGATACGCAGTATTTT.

The chain employs TRBV6-1 and TRBJ1-1, with 10 bases lining up with TRBD1. V was clipped by 7 bases and J by 4 bases; unmatched bases: 6. Germline-derived CDR1 and CDR2 are MNHNS and SASEGT. CDR3 size: 14 residues. This CDR3 reads CASTRGQGVTEAFF. The CDR3 DNA is TGTGCCAGCACGAGAGGACAGGGGGTCACTGAAGCTTTCTTT.

There are a few counts of this clone. The gene calls are TRBV14 and TRBJ1-1; 8 bases are a match to TRBD1. This CDR3 is built from 12 residues. V shed 6 bases and J 8 bases; nucleotides not matched to a gene: 5. Germline CDR1 and CDR2: SGHDN and FVKESK. The CDR3 protein is CASSFRDREAFF. DNA of the CDR3: TGTGCCAGCAGTTTCCGGGACAGGGAAGCTTTCTTT.

The chain combines TRBV21-1 with TRBJ2-5; the tabulated D call, TRBD2, remains unverified against the DNA. TRBV21-1 is a pseudogene. The CDR3 totals 22 residues. DNA for the CDR3: TGTGCCAGCAGCCCCATATTCCCGGGACTAGCGGGGGGCTTTAGGGCCTTGGAGACCCAGTACTTC. This encodes CASSPIFPGLAGGFRALETQYF.

Points on this clone: Other DNA sequences in this specimen translate into the identical CDR3. The gene calls are TRBV30 and TRBJ1-4; 8 bases match TRBD1. The V segment lost 2 bases and the J segment 8 bases; nucleotides outside the gene matches: 7. The CDR3 runs to 14 residues. Germline CDR1 GTSNPN, CDR2 SVGIG (reference sequence). The CDR3 loop reads CAWSRDRGSEKLFF. The CDR3 nucleotides read TGTGCCTGGAGTAGAGACAGGGGAAGCGAAAAACTGTTTTTT.

V is TRBV9 and J is TRBJ2-3; no firm D call. Germline CDR1 SGDLS, CDR2 YYNGEE. The V end lost 3 bases, the J end lost 6 bases, and 11 bases lay between the germline ends. The CDR3 has 13 residues. The CDR3 DNA reads as TGTGCCAGCAGCGCCGCCCCCGGGGATACGCAGTATTTT. This sequence encodes CASSAAPGDTQYF.

This rearrangement joins TRBV7-6 to TRBJ2-7, with 10 bases lining up with TRBD1. This CDR3 region has 19 residues. J gave up 0 bases and V 2 bases, and 13 bases lay outside the gene matches. The germline gives CDR1 SGHVS, CDR2 FNYEAQ. Here the CDR3 reads CASSLPPGQGIFSSYEQYF. DNA of the CDR3: TGTGCCAGCAGCTTACCCCCGGGACAGGGGATCTTTAGCTCCTACGAGCAGTACTTC.

The V call is TRBV7-2, the J call TRBJ1-2; 8 nucleotides agree with TRBD1. The V segment lost 5 bases and the J segment 3 bases; nucleotides outside the gene matches: 14. The CDR3 is 17 residues long. The germline V gene has CDR1 SGHTA and CDR2 FQGNSA. CDR3 sequence: CASSPDVDRAGYYGYTF. The CDR3 nucleotides are TGTGCCAGCAGCCCAGATGTGGACAGGGCAGGTTACTATGGCTACACCTTC.

This chain joins TRBV5-4 and TRBJ1-6, with D possibly matching TRBD1 (5 bases). The CDR3 contains 16 residues. Germline lookup yields CDR1 SGHNT and CDR2 YYREEE (reference sequence). The germline V and J ends were trimmed by 0 bases and 9 bases, with 16 bases remaining between them. CDR3 amino acids: CASSLAGGQGTSPLHF. The DNA for the CDR3 is TGTGCCAGCAGCTTGGCGGGTGGCCAGGGCACTTCACCCCTCCACTTT.

The chain is built from TRBV7-8 and TRBJ2-5; D unclear. Germline V gives CDR1 SGHVS, CDR2 FQNEAQ. The CDR3 covers 13 residues. The ends were cut back, 1 base at V and 2 bases at J, with 5 bases in the middle. The CDR3 DNA follows: TGTGCCAGCAGCTTAGGGCCACAAGAGACCCAGTACTTC. It specifies CASSLGPQETQYF.

V usage is TRBV18 and J usage is TRBJ2-3; the match to TRBD1 covers 8 bases. The CDR3 consists of 14 residues. V trimming: 2 bases; J trimming: 6 bases; junction bases outside the gene matches: 4. Germline V gene lookup returns CDR1 KGHSH and CDR2 LQKENI. The CDR3 sequence: CASSPGQGADTQYF. CDR3 coding DNA: TGTGCCAGCTCACCAGGACAGGGAGCGGATACGCAGTATTTT.

This CDR3 reads CASSNREGIPEAFF. CDR3 nucleotide sequence: TGTGCCAGCAGCAACAGGGAGGGCATCCCTGAAGCTTTCTTT. This chain joins TRBV5-4 and TRBJ1-1, with D maybe TRBD1 (6 bases). V shed 4 bases and J shed 6 bases, with 16 bases lying between them. The germline V gene encodes CDR1 SGHNT and CDR2 YYREEE (reference sequence). The CDR3 consists of 14 residues.

The chain is built from TRBV5-1 and TRBJ2-3, with 9 bases aligning to TRBD2. The CDR3 is 15 residues long. Trimming at V came to 2 bases and at J to 5 bases, leaving 6 bases not matched to a gene. Germline values: CDR1 SGHRS, CDR2 YFSETQ. This CDR3 reads CASSLYERGEDTQYF. The CDR3 DNA sequence: TGCGCCAGCAGCTTATATGAGCGGGGGGAAGATACGCAGTATTTT.